Listed below are T cell receptor beta chains from one sample, sequenced in a study of cytomegalovirus exposure and HLA in healthy donors. Clones were sequenced by immunoSEQ multiplex PCR, and TCRdb holds only the in-frame ones, with some missing. Of around 130,000 clones in the sample, under 90% are singletons; the top ten hold roughly 1.9%. The sequenced sample was PBMCs. These receptors all come from a woman aged 25-40 years in good health and CMV-seronegative. The CDR3 runs from the conserved cysteine through the conserved F or W. The D gene is left open where the match is weak. A clone size is listed for some rows: how often the clone was seen (once, few, many), or a class if it is expanded.

v_call	clone_size	d_call	j_call	cdr3_nt	cdr3_aa
TRBV5-4	.	.	TRBJ1-6	TGTGCCAGCAGCCCTGGCCAGATAAGTTCACCCCTCCACTTT	CASSPGQISSPLHF
TRBV29-1	.	.	TRBJ1-2	TGCAGCGTTGAAGAGGGAGGTTTCGGCTACACCTTC	CSVEEGGFGYTF
TRBV5-4	few	.	TRBJ1-3	TGTGCCAGCAGCCTGGGACCCGGGGGTGGTAACACCATATATTTT	CASSLGPGGGNTIYF
TRBV6-5	.	.	TRBJ1-1	TGTGCCAGCAGTACCTACAGGGCTCCGACTGAAGCTTTCTTT	CASSTYRAPTEAFF
TRBV6-6	.	.	TRBJ2-7	TGTGCCAGCAGTTACGGGCAGCACTACGAGCAGTACTTC	CASSYGQHYEQYF
TRBV27	.	.	TRBJ2-7	TGTGCCAGCAGTTTATGGGACTCCTCCTACGAGCAGTACTTC	CASSLWDSSYEQYF
TRBV4-1	.	.	TRBJ2-3	TGCGCCAGCAGCCAAACTGCCACAGATACGCAGTATTTT	CASSQTATDTQYF
TRBV29-1	few	.	TRBJ1-1	TGCAGCGTGGCCAACACTGAAGCTTTCTTT	CSVANTEAFF
TRBV7-2	.	.	TRBJ2-7	TGTGCCAGCAGCTTAGACTATAACCCCTACGAGCAGTACTTC	CASSLDYNPYEQYF
TRBV27	once	.	TRBJ1-4	TGTGCCAGCAGTTTAGTAGCAGGGTTAAATGAAAAACTGTTTTTT	CASSLVAGLNEKLFF
TRBV15	.	.	TRBJ1-2	TGTGCCACCAGCAGAGACGTCACGGTTAACTATGGCTACACCTTC	CATSRDVTVNYGYTF
TRBV19	.	.	TRBJ1-2	TGTGCCAGTAGTCCGGGAGCCGGTTATGGCTACACCTTC	CASSPGAGYGYTF
TRBV6-5	once	.	TRBJ2-7	TGTGCCAGCAGTCGAAGCGCGGATAACTACGAGCAGTACTTC	CASSRSADNYEQYF
TRBV19	.	TRBD1	TRBJ1-1	TGTGCCAGTACCTCGACCCTCCAGACAGGGATTGACACTGAAGCTTTCTTT	CASTSTLQTGIDTEAFF
TRBV25-1	.	.	TRBJ2-2	TGTGCCAGCAGTGAACCAGGGTACACCGGGGAGCTGTTTTTT	CASSEPGYTGELFF
TRBV2	.	.	TRBJ2-3	TGTGCCAGCAGTGACACAGGGTCCCGACTCACAGATACGCAGTATTTT	CASSDTGSRLTDTQYF